Shown below are 27 T cell receptor beta chains from a single sample sequenced in a study of OX40 agonist ivuxolimab in advanced cancers. Libraries were prepared by immunoSEQ multiplex PCR; TCRdb keeps only in-frame clonotypes and omits some of them. The table records tens of thousands of clones, over 75% of them present only once. Specimen: CD4+ or CD8+ T cells sorted from blood, collected in a trial of the OX40 agonist ivuxolimab. The receptors originated from an adult with an advanced solid tumor such as melanoma, head and neck, liver or kidney cancer.

The rearrangement links TRBV6-6 to TRBJ1-2; the match to TRBD1 covers 9 bases. Germline V gives CDR1 MNHNY, CDR2 SVGAGI (reference sequence). The trim removed 7 bases at V and 4 bases at J, leaving 4 bases unmatched. CDR3 size: 13 residues. CDR3 sequence (DNA): TGTGCCAGCAAAACAGGGGGCTTCTATGGCTACACCTTC. As protein: CASKTGGFYGYTF.

The chain carries TRBV7-2 and TRBJ2-3; 7 bases line up with TRBD2. The ends lost 2 bases at V and 4 bases at J; junction bases unmatched: 6. Germline lookup yields CDR1 SGHTA and CDR2 FQGNSA. The CDR3 is made up of 15 amino acids. The CDR3 DNA follows: TGTGCCAGCAGCTTATGGGAGGGGCGGGCAGATACGCAGTATTTT. Translated, it gives CASSLWEGRADTQYF.

The V and J genes are TRBV29-1 and TRBJ2-1; a possible D gene is TRBD1 (6 bases). Per germline, CDR1 SQVTM and CDR2 ANQGSEA. The V and J ends lost 6 bases and 0 bases respectively, with 9 bases between them. CDR3 size: 13 residues. The CDR3 loop is CSVDRSSYNEQFF. The CDR3 region has the DNA TGCAGCGTCGACAGGAGCTCCTACAATGAGCAGTTCTTC.

This clone has more than one count but fewer than ten. The chain links TRBV7-9 to TRBJ2-2, with 9 bases fitting TRBD2. Germline values: CDR1 SEHNR, CDR2 FQNEAQ (reference sequence). V gave up 6 bases and J gave up 3 bases; unmatched junction bases: 2. This CDR3 contains 14 residues. CDR3 sequence: CASRREGDTGELFF. For the CDR3, the DNA is TGTGCCAGCAGGCGGGAGGGAGACACCGGGGAGCTGTTTTTT.

The V gene is TRBV5-1, the J gene TRBJ2-5, with TRBD2 matching 10 bases. J gave up 1 base and V 0 bases, and 3 bases lay outside the gene matches. The CDR3 runs to 16 residues. CDR1 is SGHRS and CDR2 is YFSETQ in the germline V gene. CDR3: CASSLGASGGQETQYF. The CDR3 nucleotides read TGCGCCAGCAGCTTGGGGGCTAGCGGGGGCCAAGAGACCCAGTACTTC.

The chain carries TRBV14 and TRBJ2-3; weak D call: TRBD1 (6 bases). This CDR3 comprises 16 residues. CDR1 is SGHDN, CDR2 FVKESK, per germline. Between the trimmed V and J ends, which lost 1 base and 5 bases, there was a span of 16 bases. As DNA, the CDR3 is TGTGCCAGCAGCCAAGGTGCAGGGGCTTTTCTAGATACGCAGTATTTT. Protein: CASSQGAGAFLDTQYF.

In this sample, this clone is medium-sized. This chain uses TRBV29-1 with TRBJ1-2, with D uncertain. The ends were cut back, 6 bases at V and 5 bases at J, with 16 bases in the middle. This CDR3 spans 13 amino acids. CDR1 SQVTM and CDR2 ANQGSEA come from the germline V gene. DNA for the CDR3: TGCAGCGTAGGAAAGGAAGTAGGGTATGGCTACACCTTC. Its protein product is CSVGKEVGYGYTF.

This rearrangement joins TRBV27 to TRBJ2-1; TRBD2 might be the D (6 bases). Germline V lookup: CDR1 MNHEY, CDR2 SMNVEV (reference sequence). There are 14 residues in the CDR3. V was pared by 3 bases and J by 8 bases, with 14 bases between. The CDR3 is CASSFGLPGDEQFF. The CDR3 DNA sequence: TGTGCCAGCAGTTTTGGACTCCCGGGGGATGAGCAGTTCTTC.

This chain joins TRBV5-1 and TRBJ1-3, with 11 bases lining up with TRBD1. Germline V gene sequence: CDR1 SGHRS, CDR2 YFSETQ. With V trimmed by 4 bases and J by 1 base, 4 bases remained unmatched. CDR3 size: 16 residues. The CDR3 DNA sequence: TGCGCCAGCAGCCGGGGACAGGGGGAGTCTGGAAACACCATATATTTT. This translates into CASSRGQGESGNTIYF.

The genes are TRBV6-6 and TRBJ2-2, with 10 bases lining up with TRBD2. V trimming: 4 bases; J trimming: 6 bases; junction bases outside the gene matches: 2. Germline lookup yields CDR1 MNHNY and CDR2 SVGAGI (reference sequence). The CDR3 covers 14 residues. The CDR3 DNA follows: TGTGCCAGCAGTTCCAGCGGGAGGGCCGGGGAGCTGTTTTTT. Its translation is CASSSSGRAGELFF.

The J gene is TRBJ1-4, the V gene TRBV10-2, with TRBD1 matching over 9 bases. Germline CDR1 reads WSHSY; CDR2 reads SAAADI. The CDR3 consists of 15 residues. V lost 6 bases and J lost 6; bases outside the gene matches: 8. CDR3 DNA sequence: TGCGCCAGCAGACCCGGGACAGGGCGAGATGAAAAACTGTTTTTT. This encodes CASRPGTGRDEKLFF.

This rearrangement joins TRBV2 to TRBJ1-5; no clear D gene. V lost 2 bases and J lost 4, with 3 bases in between. The CDR3 loop spans 12 amino acids. From germline, CDR1 is SNHLY and CDR2 FYNNEI. DNA for the CDR3: TGTGCCAGCAGTGAAAGAAATCAGCCCCAGCATTTT. Protein product: CASSERNQPQHF. The variable domain in full, with the rest retrieved from reference TRBV2 and TRBJ1-5, is EPEVTQTPSHQVTQMGQEVILRCVPISNHLYFYWYRQILGQKVEFLVSFYNNEISEKSEIFDDQFSVERPDGSNFTLKIRSTKLEDSAMYFCASSERNQPQHFGDGTRLSIL.

The chain employs TRBV18 and TRBJ1-4; TRBD1 is a possible D gene (5 bases). V lost 2 bases to trimming and J lost 5 bases, with 18 bases between them. The CDR3 contains 17 residues. CDR1 and CDR2 from the germline V gene are KGHSH and LQKENI. The CDR3 protein is CASSPGGGVMRNEKLFF. CDR3 DNA sequence: TGTGCCAGCTCACCAGGAGGAGGGGTGATGAGAAATGAAAAACTGTTTTTT. The full variable domain, in which reference TRBV18 and TRBJ1-4 provide the parts outside the CDR3, is NAGVMQNPRHLVRRRGQEARLRCSPMKGHSHVYWYRQLPEEGLKFMVYLQKENIIDESGMPKERFSAEFPKEGPSILRIQQVVRGDSAAYFCASSPGGGVMRNEKLFFGSGTQLSVL.

As concerns this clone: A read error may produce the germline difference seen at one junction end. V and J are TRBV5-1 and TRBJ2-5; no firm D call. The CDR3 runs to 14 residues. Per the germline V gene, CDR1 is SGHRS and CDR2 is YFSETQ. CDR3 in DNA: TGCGCCAGCAGCAGAGAACACGGGCAAGGGACCCAGTACTTC. This gives the protein CASSREHGQGTQYF.

The V call is TRBV5-4, the J call TRBJ2-3; D remains unclear. V was cut by 3 bases and J by 6 bases, with 11 bases left in between. Germline V lookup: CDR1 SGHNT, CDR2 YYREEE (reference sequence). The CDR3 totals 13 residues. The CDR3 region has the DNA TGTGCCAGCAGCTCGGGCGGTCAGGATACGCAGTATTTT. Its translation: CASSSGGQDTQYF.

CDR3 sequence: CASIGSWGPPRTNEQFF. The CDR3 coding sequence is TGCGCCAGCATCGGTTCGTGGGGACCCCCTCGGACCAATGAGCAGTTCTTC. The chain uses TRBV10-2 and TRBJ2-1; D may correspond to TRBD1 or TRBD2 (5 bases each). V was clipped by 7 bases and J by 6 bases, with 25 bases between them. This CDR3 has 17 residues. CDR1 and CDR2 from the germline V gene are WSHSY and SAAADI.

The chain is built from TRBV5-1 and TRBJ1-1, with D tentatively TRBD1 (6 bases). Germline V gene data show CDR1 as SGHRS and CDR2 as YFSETQ. This CDR3 has 15 residues. Trimming took off 4 bases at V and 1 base at J, with 14 bases between the two ends. Here the CDR3 reads CASSATGTPNTEAFF. The CDR3 DNA follows: TGCGCCAGCAGCGCCACCGGGACACCGAACACTGAAGCTTTCTTT.

This clone has a handful of counts. This chain joins TRBV18 and TRBJ1-2; no clear D. Per the germline V gene, CDR1 is KGHSH and CDR2 is LQKENI. V lost 3 bases and J 7 bases, leaving 15 bases between the germline ends. The CDR3 is 14 amino acids. Here the CDR3 reads CASSPGFDNGGYTF. CDR3 DNA sequence: TGTGCCAGCTCACCTGGGTTTGATAATGGTGGCTACACCTTC.

V and J are TRBV2 and TRBJ2-7; the match to TRBD2 covers 7 bases. CDR3 length: 14 amino acids. Trimming took 7 bases from V and 2 from J; bases not matched to a gene: 8. Germline CDR1 is SNHLY and CDR2 is FYNNEI. In nucleotides, the CDR3 is TGTGCCAGCACCCTGGGACTAACACCCTACGAGCAGTACTTC. Residues: CASTLGLTPYEQYF.

The CDR3 bases are TGCGCCAGCAGCTTGGGACAGGGGATCGTAGAGACCCAGTACTTC. Translated: CASSLGQGIVETQYF. The chain uses TRBV5-1 and TRBJ2-5; 8 positions match TRBD1. This CDR3 is 15 amino acids long. Germline V gene lookup returns CDR1 SGHRS and CDR2 YFSETQ. With V trimmed by 0 bases and J by 4 bases, 5 bases remained unmatched.

The CDR3 DNA reads as TGTGCCAGCTCACCCCAACTTGTGGATGGAAACACCATATATTTT. Protein product: CASSPQLVDGNTIYF. This chain connects TRBV18 to TRBJ1-3; D is uncertain. Germline values: CDR1 KGHSH, CDR2 LQKENI. V shed 3 bases and J shed 3 bases, with 12 bases lying between them. This CDR3 region has 15 residues. Looking up the rest from reference TRBV18 and TRBJ1-3 gives the full variable domain: NAGVMQNPRHLVRRRGQEARLRCSPMKGHSHVYWYRQLPEEGLKFMVYLQKENIIDESGMPKERFSAEFPKEGPSILRIQQVVRGDSAAYFCASSPQLVDGNTIYFGEGSWLTVV.

The chain is built from TRBV7-2 and TRBJ2-7; D possibly corresponds to TRBD2 (5 bases). The length of the CDR3 is 16 residues. The germline V and J ends were trimmed by 5 bases and 0 bases, with 17 bases remaining between them. Germline V gene lookup returns CDR1 SGHTA and CDR2 FQGNSA. In DNA, the CDR3 is TGTGCCAGCAGCCCAGGAAAGAGGGTACCCTCCTACGAGCAGTACTTC. It codes for CASSPGKRVPSYEQYF.

CDR3 sequence (DNA): TGCGCCAGCAGCCCCGGATCAGGGAATTCACCCCTCCACTTT. It codes for CASSPGSGNSPLHF. The genes are TRBV5-1 and TRBJ1-6; the D gene is possibly TRBD1 (5 bases). CDR1 and CDR2 from the germline V gene are SGHRS and YFSETQ. The CDR3 has 14 amino acids. V lost 4 bases to trimming and J lost 7 bases, with 12 bases between them.

The chain employs TRBV2 and TRBJ2-7; 8 bases match TRBD1. The germline CDR1 and CDR2 sequences are SNHLY and FYNNEI. This CDR3 comprises 14 residues. V trimming: 6 bases; J trimming: 2 bases; junction bases outside the gene matches: 6. The CDR3 loop reads CASRDDRGTYEQYF. In DNA, the CDR3 is TGTGCCAGCAGAGACGACAGGGGAACCTACGAGCAGTACTTC.

The gene calls are TRBV4-1 and TRBJ1-3, with D tentatively TRBD1 (5 bases). The CDR3 extends over 19 amino acids. V gave up 0 bases and J gave up 0 bases, with 18 bases separating them. Per germline, CDR1 MGHRA and CDR2 YSYEKL. CDR3 DNA sequence: TGCGCCAGCAGCCAAGACAAACAGGCTTTTGCCAGCTCTGGAAACACCATATATTTT. Encoded protein: CASSQDKQAFASSGNTIYF.

The chain combines TRBV4-1 with TRBJ1-2; 11 bases map to TRBD1. CDR1 and CDR2 (germline): MGHRA, YSYEKL. V lost 4 bases to trimming and J lost 2 bases; unmatched junction nucleotides: 6. CDR3 length: 16 amino acids. DNA for the CDR3: TGCGCCAGCAGCCGTCCAGGGACAGGGGGAAACTATGGCTACACCTTC. Amino acids: CASSRPGTGGNYGYTF.

The chain links TRBV7-2 to TRBJ2-7, with 7 positions matching TRBD1. This CDR3 is built from 14 residues. The germline V gene encodes CDR1 SGHTA and CDR2 FQGNSA. Germline trimming cut 8 bases from V and 0 bases from J; bases unmatched to any gene: 7. For the CDR3, the DNA is TGTGCCAGCCGATTCACAGGGGCCTCCTACGAGCAGTACTTC. Amino acids: CASRFTGASYEQYF.